One sample yielded the 29 T cell receptor beta chains listed below, sequenced in a study of breast tumors, draining lymph nodes, adjacent tissues (TCRdb year 2016). Libraries came from multiplex PCR. Sequencer: Illumina HiSeq 2000. The raw public reads went through TCRdb reprocessing: fastp at Q25, MiXCR clone calling, in-frame beta chains kept. Each record represents a unique CDR3 protein, reported with the most common genes and DNA among its rows. In all, the sample holds 150,000 to 200,000 distinct CDR3 sequences, and 33% of those were seen once. Together, the top ten hold more than 3.5% of the sample. Lymph node samples were obtained from the axillary draining lymph nodes of breast cancer patients. Material for sequencing was axillary lymph node tissue. All receptors come from a female donor with breast cancer. Some clones in this sample may be carry-over from other donors' samples.

This clonotype occurred many times. The chain employs TRBV11-1 and TRBJ2-1; no clear D. Germline CDR1 and CDR2: SGHAT and FQDESV (reference sequence). This CDR3 has 15 residues. With 3 bases removed from V and 0 bases from J, the gap between germline ends came to 9 bases. CDR3 bases: TGTGCCAGCAGCTTGGGTGGTAGCTCCTACAATGAGCAGTTCTTC. Translation: CASSLGGSSYNEQFF. Drawing the rest from reference TRBV11-1 and TRBJ2-1, the complete variable domain is EAEVAQSPRYKITEKSQAVAFWCDPISGHATLYWYRQILGQGPELLVQFQDESVVDDSQLPKDRFSAERLKGVDSTLKIQPAELGDSAMYLCASSLGGSSYNEQFFGPGTRLTVL.

This clonotype was recorded at least ten times. The V call is TRBV3-1, the J call TRBJ1-2; D might be TRBD1 (5 bases). The CDR3 runs to 16 residues. Per germline, CDR1 LGHDT and CDR2 YNNKEL (reference sequence). The V end was cut by 3 bases, the J end by 6 bases, with 20 bases between. CDR3 loop: CASSHLGRRGLDGYTF. DNA for the CDR3: TGTGCCAGCAGCCATCTCGGGCGGAGGGGTCTGGATGGCTACACCTTC.

The rearrangement joins TRBV15 to TRBJ1-1; 11 bases fit TRBD1. With V trimmed by 5 bases and J by 2 bases, 7 bases remained unmatched. Germline CDR1 LNHNV, CDR2 YYDKDF (reference sequence). This CDR3 comprises 16 residues. CDR3 sequence (DNA): TGTGCCACCAGCCGAGGGGACAGGGGGGGCAACACTGAAGCTTTCTTT. This codes for CATSRGDRGGNTEAFF.

The gene calls are TRBV7-2 and TRBJ2-3; either TRBD1 or TRBD2 may fit D (5 bases each). V shed 3 bases and J shed 2 bases, with 15 bases lying between them. The CDR3 consists of 16 residues. Looked up from germline, CDR1 is SGHTA and CDR2 is FQGNSA. The CDR3 sequence: CASSLNGAGTTDTQYF. The CDR3 nucleotides are TGTGCCAGCAGCTTGAATGGGGCGGGCACCACAGATACGCAGTATTTT. The variable domain in full, with the rest retrieved from reference TRBV7-2 and TRBJ2-3, is GAGVSQSPSNKVTEKGKDVELRCDPISGHTALYWYRQSLGQGLEFLIYFQGNSAPDKSGLPSDRFSAERTGGSVSTLTIQRTQQEDSAVYLCASSLNGAGTTDTQYFGPGTRLTVL.

A note on this clonotype: This may stem from a read error, because a much larger clone lies one nucleotide away. This rearrangement joins TRBV5-4 to TRBJ1-2, with D tentatively TRBD1 (5 bases). This CDR3 is built from 14 residues. CDR1 SGHNT and CDR2 YYREEE come from the germline V gene (reference sequence). V was cut by 0 bases and J by 4 bases, with 10 bases left in between. The CDR3: CASSLAGTIYGYTF. CDR3 nucleotides: TGTGCCAGCAGCTTGGCCGGGACCATCTATGGCTACACCTTC.

This clonotype was recorded many times. The V call is TRBV27, the J call TRBJ1-5; D remains ambiguous. Per germline, CDR1 MNHEY and CDR2 SMNVEV (reference sequence). This CDR3 spans 14 amino acids. The ends were cut back, 5 bases at V and 2 bases at J, with 10 bases in the middle. This chain's CDR3 is CASSPRSGNQPQHF. The CDR3 DNA follows: TGTGCCAGCAGTCCTCGATCTGGCAATCAGCCCCAGCATTTT.

Concerning this clonotype: A clone one base away is much larger, so this may be a read error. The chain recombines TRBV6-5 with TRBJ2-3; no reliable D call. The CDR3 has 13 residues. Deletions cut 7 bases from V and 2 bases from J, with 10 bases between. The germline gives CDR1 MNHEY, CDR2 SVGAGI. The CDR3 loop reads CASTSIDTDTQYF. CDR3 sequence (DNA): TGTGCCAGCACATCTATCGACACAGATACGCAGTATTTT.

This clonotype was seen many times. V gene TRBV5-1 combines with J gene TRBJ1-2; possible D gene TRBD1, 6 bases. This CDR3 is 14 amino acids long. The V end lost 0 bases, the J end lost 8 bases, and 14 bases lay between the germline ends. In germline, CDR1 is SGHRS, CDR2 YFSETQ. CDR3 sequence reads: CASSLGSGARGYTF. In nucleotides, the CDR3 is TGCGCCAGCAGCTTGGGGTCAGGGGCGAGAGGCTACACCTTC.

There are many counts of this clonotype. The gene calls are TRBV28 and TRBJ2-7; D ambiguous. V was pared by 6 bases and J by 6 bases, with 12 bases between. In germline, CDR1 is MDHEN, CDR2 SYDVKM. The CDR3 is made up of 12 amino acids. CDR3 nucleotide sequence: TGTGCCAGCAGCGGACCGCTTGGCGAGCAGTACTTC. It encodes CASSGPLGEQYF.

This clonotype was found many times. This sequence joins TRBV6-1 and TRBJ2-7; a weak D match, TRBD1 (6 bases). CDR1 and CDR2 (germline): MNHNS, SASEGT. The ends were cut back, 8 bases at V and 1 base at J, with 12 bases in the middle. The CDR3 is 13 amino acids. The CDR3 sequence: CASVAGTSYEQYF. CDR3 nucleotide sequence: TGTGCCAGCGTAGCCGGGACATCCTACGAGCAGTACTTC.

CDR3 protein: CSAGSTSDRANTIYF. DNA of the CDR3: TGCAGTGCTGGATCAACCTCGGACAGGGCAAACACCATATATTTT. This rearrangement joins TRBV20-1 to TRBJ1-3, with 8 bases identical to TRBD1. Germline-derived CDR1 and CDR2 are DFQATT and SNEGSKA (reference sequence). This CDR3 spans 15 amino acids. With 5 bases clipped from V and 6 bases from J, the junction kept 12 bases outside the gene matches.

This clonotype was observed at least ten times. J is TRBJ2-1 and V is TRBV29-1, with TRBD1 identical over 8 bases. The germline V gene encodes CDR1 SQVTM and CDR2 ANQGSEA. V was clipped by 4 bases and J by 9 bases; unmatched bases: 2. CDR3 length: 11 residues. The CDR3 bases are TGCAGCGTTGGGACAGGGCTTGAGCAGTTCTTC. Protein: CSVGTGLEQFF.

On this clonotype itself: This may arise from a read error, as a much more abundant clone is one base away. The V and J genes are TRBV12-3 or TRBV12-4 and TRBJ2-1; tentatively, D is TRBD1 (7 bases). This CDR3 comprises 19 residues. Trimming cost V 7 bases and J 0 bases, with 25 bases left between them. As DNA, the CDR3 is TGTGCCAGCACCAACGGGGGACAGACCTTTGTTAGCTCCTACAATGAGCAGTTCTTC. Translation: CASTNGGQTFVSSYNEQFF.

This clonotype was counted many times. The V call is TRBV6-2 or TRBV6-3, the J call TRBJ2-3, with TRBD2 identical over 11 bases. Germline V lookup: CDR1 MNHEY, CDR2 SVGEGT. J lost 3 bases, V lost 3 bases, and 2 bases had no gene match. CDR3 length: 15 amino acids. In DNA, the CDR3 is TGTGCCAGCAGTTATAGCGGGAGGGCGACAGATACGCAGTATTTT. Translated, it gives CASSYSGRATDTQYF.

In its sample, this clonotype was seen once. V gene TRBV3-2 combines with J gene TRBJ1-2; the table calls TRBD1, which could not be checked here. TRBV3-2 is annotated as a pseudogene. The CDR3 is 16 residues long. CDR3: CASSQEVDRGDGGYTF. The CDR3 region has the DNA TGTGCCAGCAGCCAGGAAGTGGACAGGGGGGATGGAGGCTACACCTTC.

This clonotype appeared a few times. Its ends do not fully match the called genes, so a read error is possible. The gene calls are TRBV6-1 and TRBJ2-7, with 7 positions matching TRBD2. The CDR3 is made up of 15 amino acids. From germline, CDR1 is MNHNS and CDR2 SASEGT. DNA for the CDR3: TGTGCCAGCAGTCAAGCGGGGTTTGGGGGATTCGAGCAGTACTTC. Translation: CASSQAGFGGFEQYF.

This CDR3 reads CASGGGGISETQYF. The CDR3 DNA reads as TGTGCCAGCGGGGGGGGTGGGATCTCGGAGACCCAGTACTTC. This sequence joins TRBV12-3 or TRBV12-4 and TRBJ2-5; TRBD2 aligns across 7 bases. The V segment lost 8 bases and the J segment 5 bases; nucleotides outside the gene matches: 11. The CDR3 is 14 residues long.

Concerning this clonotype: A much larger clone lies a single base off, so this may be a read error. This chain uses TRBV6-1 with TRBJ2-6, with D perhaps TRBD1 (5 bases). This CDR3 region has 20 residues. Germline CDR1 is MNHNS and CDR2 is SASEGT. CDR3 region: CASSEVVRGRLGSGANVPTF. The CDR3 DNA is TGTGCCAGCAGTGAAGTGGTTAGGGGCCGCCTGGGGTCTGGGGCCAACGTCCCGACTTTC.

This sequence joins TRBV12-3 or TRBV12-4 and TRBJ1-6, with 9 bases matching TRBD1. V lost 7 bases and J lost 4; bases outside the gene matches: 8. This CDR3 comprises 16 residues. The CDR3 coding sequence is TGTGCCAGCACCTTGGACAGGGGATTTTATAATTCACCCCTCCACTTT. Residues: CASTLDRGFYNSPLHF.

This clonotype was counted ten times or more. V and J are TRBV9 and TRBJ2-2; 16 nucleotides match TRBD2. Germline CDR1 reads SGDLS; CDR2 reads YYNGEE. This CDR3 comprises 18 residues. The junction had 5 bases not matched to a gene; V was cut back by 3 bases and J by 3 bases. CDR3 sequence: CASSAGTSGGVYTGELFF. The CDR3 bases are TGTGCCAGCAGCGCAGGGACTAGCGGGGGGGTCTACACCGGGGAGCTGTTTTTT.

This sequence joins TRBV5-1 and TRBJ2-1; D remains ambiguous. With 2 bases removed from V and 10 bases from J, the gap between germline ends came to 10 bases. Looked up from germline, CDR1 is SGHRS and CDR2 is YFSETQ. The CDR3 has 12 residues. This CDR3 reads CASSFLGNEQFF. For the CDR3, the DNA is TGCGCCAGCAGCTTCCTGGGGAACGAGCAGTTCTTC.

This clonotype was seen many times. The CDR3: CAIRDGDSLGNTIYF. The CDR3 DNA follows: TGTGCCATCAGGGATGGAGACAGTCTTGGAAACACCATATATTTT. The chain uses TRBV10-3 and TRBJ1-3, with D possibly being TRBD1 (5 bases). This CDR3 spans 15 amino acids. The V gene lost 6 bases and the J gene lost 3 bases, with 15 bases spanning the gap. The germline CDR1 and CDR2 sequences are ENHRY and SYGVKD.

This clonotype was detected ten times or more. This chain connects TRBV7-9 to TRBJ1-3; no definite D call. Germline V gene sequence: CDR1 SEHNR, CDR2 FQNEAQ (reference sequence). Deletions cut 1 base from V and 14 bases from J, with 9 bases between. CDR3 length: 11 amino acids. The CDR3 region has the DNA TGTGCCAGCAGCTTAGATCAGGCCGTATATTTT. Its translation is CASSLDQAVYF.

This clonotype was counted only a few times. Just one base apart from a much larger clone, this may be a read error. The conserved phenylalanine or tryptophan is not found at the CDR3 terminus, so this likely reflects a read error. The genes are TRBV9 and TRBJ1-2; D call uncertain. Germline loops: CDR1 SGDLS, CDR2 YYNGEE. V was cut by 0 bases and J by 3 bases, with 6 bases left in between. The CDR3 is 13 residues long. The CDR3 reads CASSVGTDYGYTS. The CDR3 DNA reads TGTGCCAGCAGCGTAGGAACGGACTATGGCTACACCTCC.

This clonotype was observed many times. The chain joins TRBV25-1 to TRBJ2-5; 16 nucleotides agree with TRBD2. The CDR3 runs to 18 residues. V trimming: 2 bases; J trimming: 3 bases; junction bases outside the gene matches: 6. Germline CDR1 is MGHDK and CDR2 is SYGVNS. In DNA form, the CDR3 reads TGTGCCAGCAGTGAAAAAACCGGGACTAGCGGGGGGGAAGAGACCCAGTACTTC. Its translation is CASSEKTGTSGGEETQYF.

This clonotype has just a few counts. The CDR3 sequence: CASSFPVGAGGLEQYF. CDR3 nucleotides: TGTGCCAGCAGTTTCCCGGTGGGGGCGGGGGGGCTCGAGCAGTACTTC. V and J are TRBV28 and TRBJ2-7, with 9 nucleotides matching TRBD2. CDR3 size: 16 residues. Germline CDR1 and CDR2: MDHEN and SYDVKM. After removal of 3 bases from V and 6 bases from J, the junction contained 12 bases not matched to a gene.

This clonotype was counted ten times or more. The chain links TRBV13 to TRBJ2-3; D ambiguous. The CDR3 has 13 amino acids. CDR1 and CDR2 (germline): PRHDT, FYEKMQ (reference sequence). With 2 bases removed from V and 4 bases from J, the gap between germline ends came to 7 bases. CDR3 in DNA: TGTGCCAGCAGCTTAAGTGCAGCAGATACGCAGTATTTT. This encodes CASSLSAADTQYF.

This clonotype has at least ten counts. The rearrangement uses TRBV5-6 and TRBJ2-7; D remains ambiguous. The CDR3 runs 14 residues. The germline gives CDR1 SGHDT, CDR2 YYEEEE. Trimming left V 2 bases short and J 0 bases short, with 9 bases between. CDR3: CASSFSTLSYEQYF. The CDR3 bases are TGTGCCAGCAGCTTCTCTACTCTCTCCTACGAGCAGTACTTC.

This clonotype was observed once. No conserved phenylalanine or tryptophan ends this CDR3, so it is likely a read error. This chain joins TRBV28 and TRBJ1-5; D might be TRBD1 (5 bases). V was cut by 3 bases and J by 3 bases, with 18 bases left in between. This CDR3 has 17 amino acids. From germline, CDR1 is MDHEN and CDR2 SYDVKM. The CDR3 sequence: CASSFRKGLYDNQPQHS. As DNA, the CDR3 is TGTGCCAGCAGTTTCCGGAAGGGACTCTACGACAATCAGCCCCAGCATTCT.